Shown below are 4 T cell receptor beta chains from a single sample sequenced in a study of regulatory T cells in long-lasting Graves disease (TCRdb year 2021). Receptors were amplified or captured by multiplex PCR. TCRdb lists the instrument as Illumina HiSeq 4000. iRepertoire HTBI primers and Arm-PCR amplification of CDR3 regions were used to construct TCR beta libraries. The public reads were reanalyzed by TCRdb: fastp trimming at Q25, MiXCR alignment, in-frame beta chains only. When rows share a CDR3 protein, they turn into one entry using the most common DNA and genes. The sample data list 560,000 or so distinct CDR3 sequences, and roughly 15% of these were observed just once. The top ten clonotypes cover about 12% of the sample. Read against the paper, the sample's time point label means: newly diagnosed GD, antithyroid drugs for less than 3 months. For both TCR sequencing and RNA sequencing, RNA was extracted from PBMCs using TRIzol.

The same sample was also used in a study of T cells in Graves' hyperthyroidism and ophthalmopathy.

The specimen was peripheral blood mononuclear cells (PBMCs), collected at new diagnosis, from a patient treated with antithyroid drugs. These receptors all come from a man between 18 and 35 years old with Graves disease. Donor details come from another sample of the same person, matched by shared clones.

This clonotype was seen a few times. The junction does not match germline at one end; this may be a read error. V gene TRBV11-2 combines with J gene TRBJ2-1; TRBD2 aligns across 9 bases. CDR1 SGHAT and CDR2 FQNNGV come from the germline V gene. The length of the CDR3 is 16 residues. CDR3 protein: CASSANSGSGYNEQSF. The CDR3 DNA reads as TGTGCCAGCAGCGCAAATAGCGGGAGCGGCTACAATGAGCAGTCCTTC.

This clonotype was seen only a few times. V is TRBV4-1 and J is TRBJ2-5; TRBD1 agrees at 9 bases. The germline V gene encodes CDR1 MGHRA and CDR2 YSYEKL. V lost 6 bases to trimming and J lost 6 bases; unmatched junction nucleotides: 5. This CDR3 has 13 residues. The CDR3 DNA follows: TGCGCCAGCAGGCCCACAGGGGGCCAGACCCAGTACTTC. This codes for CASRPTGGQTQYF.

Points on this clonotype: This may stem from a read error, because a much larger clone lies one nucleotide away. The gene calls are TRBV12-3 or TRBV12-4 and TRBJ2-3, with 10 bases aligning to TRBD2. CDR3 size: 15 residues. V trimming: 6 bases; J trimming: 0 bases; junction bases outside the gene matches: 3. In DNA form, the CDR3 reads TGTGCCAGCAGGCCGACTAGCGGGAGCACAGATACGCAGTATTTT. Translating it yields CASRPTSGSTDTQYF.

The table lists this clonotype with a few counts. V gene TRBV7-9 combines with J gene TRBJ2-7; the match to TRBD2 covers 8 bases. The CDR3 is 15 amino acids. The V gene end was trimmed by 5 bases and the J gene end by 3 bases; junction bases not matched to a gene: 9. Germline CDR1 and CDR2: SEHNR and FQNEAQ (reference sequence). The CDR3 sequence is CASSGQREWGYEQYF. The CDR3 DNA reads as TGTGCCAGCAGCGGACAGCGGGAGTGGGGCTACGAGCAGTACTTC.